Described below is a single T cell receptor beta chain sequence and its context. This entry belongs to a study of blood T cell repertoires in COVID-19. Study-level information: Specimens from acute and convalescent COVID-19 originated in the United States, Italy and Spain. PBMCs, B-cell-depleted T cells, or T cells were the source of the cDNA or gDNA that made up the material.

In the authors' workflow: Amplified reference gene primers provided the basis for estimating nucleated cell counts. Sequenced by immunoSEQ multiplex PCR; TCRdb stores in-frame clones only, minus some. V and J calls and clone size are copied from that table; D and trimming were computed from the DNA. The sample consists of 100,000 to 150,000 clones, around 70% of them appearing once. V was trimmed by 7 bases and J by 2 bases, leaving 15 bases between them. Germline lookup yields CDR1 LNHDA and CDR2 SQIVND (reference sequence). CDR3 length: 14 amino acids. This clonotype was obtained from a man in his 60s with acute or convalescent COVID-19. Sequenced material: peripheral blood. This chain links TRBV19 with TRBJ2-7; D possibly corresponds to TRBD2 (5 bases). The DNA for the CDR3 is TGTGCCAGTACCCCCGCAGGAGGACCCTACGAGCAGTACTTC. This codes for CASTPAGGPYEQYF.